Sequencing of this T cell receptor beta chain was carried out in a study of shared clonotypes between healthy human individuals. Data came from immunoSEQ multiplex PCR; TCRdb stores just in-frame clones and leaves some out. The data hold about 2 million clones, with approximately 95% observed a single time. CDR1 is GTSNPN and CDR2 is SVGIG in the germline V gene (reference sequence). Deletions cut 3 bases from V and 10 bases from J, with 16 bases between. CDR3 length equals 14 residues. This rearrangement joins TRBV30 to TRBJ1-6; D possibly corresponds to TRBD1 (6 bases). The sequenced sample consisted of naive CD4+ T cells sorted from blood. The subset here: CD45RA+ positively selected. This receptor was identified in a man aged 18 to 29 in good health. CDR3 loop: CAWRHAGVQSPLHF. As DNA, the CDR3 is TGTGCCTGGAGACACGCAGGGGTACAGTCACCCCTCCACTTT.